This TCR beta chain was recovered during a study of CD4+ T cells in melanoma. Whole-study results and caveats: In melanoma, neoantigen-specific CD4+ T cells reportedly differed in differentiation state.

A remark on this clone: Its specificity is not known.

The V end was cut by 5 bases, the J end by 6 bases, with 17 bases between. Germline V gene data show CDR1 as MNHEY and CDR2 as SVGAGI. The CDR3 contains 15 residues. Using immunoSEQ multiplex PCR, the repertoire was profiled, and TCRdb retains in-frame clones only, with some absent. The sample has 90,000 to 130,000 clones, over 80% seen once. The source of this sequence is a human donor with melanoma. This chain connects TRBV6-5 to TRBJ1-5; no firm D call. The source material was peripheral blood. In nucleotides, the CDR3 is TGTGCCAGCAGTATCAACCTCAGTCCTAGTCAGCCCCAGCATTTT. Translated: CASSINLSPSQPQHF.